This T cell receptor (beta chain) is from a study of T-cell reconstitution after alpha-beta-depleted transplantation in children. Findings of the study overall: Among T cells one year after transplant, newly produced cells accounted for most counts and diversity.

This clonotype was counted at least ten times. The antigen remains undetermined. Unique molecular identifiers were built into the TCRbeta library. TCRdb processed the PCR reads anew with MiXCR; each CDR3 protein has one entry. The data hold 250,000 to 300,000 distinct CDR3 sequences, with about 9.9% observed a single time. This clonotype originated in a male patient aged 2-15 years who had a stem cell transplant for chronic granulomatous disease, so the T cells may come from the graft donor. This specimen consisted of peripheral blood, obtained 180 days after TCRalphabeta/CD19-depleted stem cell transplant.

The CDR3 DNA reads as TGTGCCAGCAGCTATCGGACCCCTAGTCAGTATTTT. The encoded protein is CASSYRTPSQYF. The chain carries TRBV7-9 and TRBJ2-3; D is unresolved. This CDR3 has 12 amino acids. Deletions cut 4 bases from V and 12 bases from J, with 14 bases between. CDR1 is SEHNR and CDR2 is FQNEAQ in the germline V gene (reference sequence).